Sequencing of this TCR beta chain was carried out in a study of T cells in narcolepsy. J was trimmed by 4 bases and V by 4 bases; bases with no gene match: 9. The CDR3 consists of 18 residues. Germline V gene data show CDR1 as SGDLS and CDR2 as YYNGEE. Overall study results and limits: Reportedly, autoreactive clonotypes were serially detected in patients' blood but not controls'.

Worth noting for this clone: The antigen is not known.

TCRdb keeps only in-frame clones here, not all; method: immunoSEQ multiplex PCR. The table has some 33,000 clones, roughly 90% seen once. This chain connects TRBV9 to TRBJ2-2; the match to TRBD2 covers 14 bases. This receptor was obtained from a human donor with narcolepsy. Sequencing input: CD45RA- memory CD4+ T cells from PBMCs. For the CDR3, the DNA is TGTGCCAGCAGCTCCCCCGGACTAGCGGGGGGAGGCACCGGGGAGCTGTTTTTT. It specifies CASSSPGLAGGGTGELFF.